This entry features one T cell receptor beta chain sequence. Original processing notes: Researchers report that nucleated cell counts were estimated from reference gene primer amplification. Clones were sequenced by immunoSEQ multiplex PCR, and TCRdb holds only the in-frame ones, with some missing. Clonal size and the V and J genes are those of that table, whereas D and trimming came from the DNA. The sample carries tens of thousands of clones, 65% to 90% recorded once. The germline gives CDR1 LNHDA, CDR2 SQIVND (reference sequence). The CDR3 length is 14 residues. V lost 5 bases to trimming and J lost 1 base, with 11 bases between them. The entry originates in a study of blood T cell repertoires in COVID-19. Study-wide context: Italy, Spain and the United States were the sources of the convalescent and acute COVID-19 samples. PBMCs, B-cell-depleted T cells, or T cells provided the cDNA or gDNA that made up the material.

This receptor was taken from a man aged 40-50 years with acute or convalescent COVID-19. Input material: peripheral blood. The rearrangement links TRBV19 to TRBJ1-1, with D perhaps TRBD1 (5 bases). CDR3 nucleotide sequence: TGTGCCAGTAGTTGGGGGGAAGCGAACACTGAAGCTTTCTTT. It yields the protein CASSWGEANTEAFF.